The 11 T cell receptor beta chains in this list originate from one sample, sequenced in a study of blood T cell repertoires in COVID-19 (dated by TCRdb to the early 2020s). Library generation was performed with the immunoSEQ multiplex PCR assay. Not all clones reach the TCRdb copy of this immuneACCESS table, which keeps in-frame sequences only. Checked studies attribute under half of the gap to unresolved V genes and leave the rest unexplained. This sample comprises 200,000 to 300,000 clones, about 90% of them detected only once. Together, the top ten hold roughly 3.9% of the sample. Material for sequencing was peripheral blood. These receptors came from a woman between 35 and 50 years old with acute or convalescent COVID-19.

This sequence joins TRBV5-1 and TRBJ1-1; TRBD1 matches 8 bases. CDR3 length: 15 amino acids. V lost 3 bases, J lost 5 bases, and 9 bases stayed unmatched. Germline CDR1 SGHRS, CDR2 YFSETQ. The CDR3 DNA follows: TGCGCCAGCAGCTATACCGGGACAGGAGGGACTGAAGCTTTCTTT. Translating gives CASSYTGTGGTEAFF.

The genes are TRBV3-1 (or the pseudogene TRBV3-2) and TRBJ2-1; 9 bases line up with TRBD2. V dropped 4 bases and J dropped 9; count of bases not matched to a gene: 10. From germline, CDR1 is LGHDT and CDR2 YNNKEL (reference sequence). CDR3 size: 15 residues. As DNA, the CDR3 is TGTGCCAGCAGCCCCCTCGGCGGGGGGGCCGGTGAGCAGTTCTTC. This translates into CASSPLGGGAGEQFF.

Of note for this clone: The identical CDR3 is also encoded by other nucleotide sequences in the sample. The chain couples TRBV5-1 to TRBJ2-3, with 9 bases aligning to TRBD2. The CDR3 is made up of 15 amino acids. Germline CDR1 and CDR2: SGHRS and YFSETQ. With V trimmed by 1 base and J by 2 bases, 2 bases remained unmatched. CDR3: CASSLTSGYTDTQYF. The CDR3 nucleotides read TGCGCCAGCAGCTTGACTAGCGGGTACACAGATACGCAGTATTTT.

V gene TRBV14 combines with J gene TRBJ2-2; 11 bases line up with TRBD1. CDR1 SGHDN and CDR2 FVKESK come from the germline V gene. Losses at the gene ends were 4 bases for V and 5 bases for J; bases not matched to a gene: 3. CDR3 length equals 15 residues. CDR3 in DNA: TGTGCCAGCAGCCCCTGGGACAGGGGGACCGGGGAGCTGTTTTTT. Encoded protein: CASSPWDRGTGELFF.

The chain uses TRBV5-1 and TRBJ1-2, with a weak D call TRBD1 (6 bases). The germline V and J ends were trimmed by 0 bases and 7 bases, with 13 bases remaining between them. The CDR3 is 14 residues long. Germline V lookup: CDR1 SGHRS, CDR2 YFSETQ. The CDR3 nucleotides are TGCGCCAGCAGCTTGGAGGGGGGGTCGAGTGGCTACACCTTC. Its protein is CASSLEGGSSGYTF.

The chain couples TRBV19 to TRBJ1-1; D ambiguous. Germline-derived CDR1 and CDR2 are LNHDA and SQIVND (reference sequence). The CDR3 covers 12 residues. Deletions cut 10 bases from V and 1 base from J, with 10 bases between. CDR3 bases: TGTGCCACCTCCTCCGGGAACACTGAAGCTTTCTTT. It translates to CATSSGNTEAFF.

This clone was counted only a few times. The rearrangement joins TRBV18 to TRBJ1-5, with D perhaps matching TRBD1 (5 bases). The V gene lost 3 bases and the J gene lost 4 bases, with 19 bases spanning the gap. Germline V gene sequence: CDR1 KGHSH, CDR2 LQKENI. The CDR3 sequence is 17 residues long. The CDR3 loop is CASSPRGIEGKNQPQHF. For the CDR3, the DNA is TGTGCCAGCTCACCTCGCGGGATCGAGGGGAAGAATCAGCCCCAGCATTTT.

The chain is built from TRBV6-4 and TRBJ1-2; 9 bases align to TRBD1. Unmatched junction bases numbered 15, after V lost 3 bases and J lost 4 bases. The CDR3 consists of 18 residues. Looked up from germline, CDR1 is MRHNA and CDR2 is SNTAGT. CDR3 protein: CASSETGGDTLAGYGYTF. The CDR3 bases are TGTGCCAGCAGTGAAACAGGGGGCGATACCCTTGCAGGCTATGGCTACACCTTC.

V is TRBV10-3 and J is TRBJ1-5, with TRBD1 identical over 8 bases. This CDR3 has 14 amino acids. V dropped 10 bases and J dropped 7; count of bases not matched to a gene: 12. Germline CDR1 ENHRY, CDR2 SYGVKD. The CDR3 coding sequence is TGTGCCACCCGCAAGACAGGGGAAGGCCAGCCCCAGCATTTT. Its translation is CATRKTGEGQPQHF.

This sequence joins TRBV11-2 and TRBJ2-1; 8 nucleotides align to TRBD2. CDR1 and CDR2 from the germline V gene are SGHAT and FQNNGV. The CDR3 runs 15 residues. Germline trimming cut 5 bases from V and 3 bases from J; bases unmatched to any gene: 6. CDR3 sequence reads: CASSHQRGLYNEQFF. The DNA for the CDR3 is TGTGCCAGCAGCCACCAGCGGGGGCTCTACAATGAGCAGTTCTTC.

CDR3 nucleotides: TGCGCCAGTACGTGGGGGCAGTTGAACACTGAAGCTTTCTTT. Protein: CASTWGQLNTEAFF. The J gene is TRBJ1-1, the V gene TRBV4-1, with a tentative D call TRBD1 (6 bases). With 9 bases removed from V and 0 bases from J, the gap between germline ends came to 14 bases. The length of the CDR3 is 14 residues. Germline-derived CDR1 and CDR2 are MGHRA and YSYEKL.